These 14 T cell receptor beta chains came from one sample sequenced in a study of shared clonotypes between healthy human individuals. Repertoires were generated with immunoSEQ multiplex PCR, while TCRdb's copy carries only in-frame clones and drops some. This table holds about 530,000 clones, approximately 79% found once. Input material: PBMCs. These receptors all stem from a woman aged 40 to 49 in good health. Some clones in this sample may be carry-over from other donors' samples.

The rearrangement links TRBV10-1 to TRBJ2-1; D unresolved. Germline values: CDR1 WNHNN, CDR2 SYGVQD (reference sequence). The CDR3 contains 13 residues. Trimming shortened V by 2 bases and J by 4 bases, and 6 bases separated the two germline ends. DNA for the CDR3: TGCGCCAGCAGTGAGGACCATTACAATGAGCAGTTCTTC. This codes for CASSEDHYNEQFF.

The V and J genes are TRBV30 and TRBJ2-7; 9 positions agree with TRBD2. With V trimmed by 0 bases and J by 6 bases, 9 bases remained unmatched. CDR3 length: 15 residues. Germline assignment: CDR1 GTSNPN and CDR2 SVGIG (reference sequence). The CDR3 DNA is TGTGCCTGGAGTGTATGGGCGGGAGGGCCGCGCGAGCAGTACTTC. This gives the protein CAWSVWAGGPREQYF.

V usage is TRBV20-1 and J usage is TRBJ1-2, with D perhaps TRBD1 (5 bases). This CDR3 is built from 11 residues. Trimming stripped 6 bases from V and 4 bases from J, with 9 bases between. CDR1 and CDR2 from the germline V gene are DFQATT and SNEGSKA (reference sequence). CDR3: CSAPTVYGYTF. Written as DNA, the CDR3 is TGCAGTGCCCCGACAGTCTATGGCTACACCTTC.

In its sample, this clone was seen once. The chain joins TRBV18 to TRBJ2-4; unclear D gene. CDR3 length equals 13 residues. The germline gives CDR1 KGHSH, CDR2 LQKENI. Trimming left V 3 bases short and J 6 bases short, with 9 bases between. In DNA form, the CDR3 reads TGTGCCAGCTCACCCGCGGACGGAAACATTCAGTACTTC. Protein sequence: CASSPADGNIQYF.

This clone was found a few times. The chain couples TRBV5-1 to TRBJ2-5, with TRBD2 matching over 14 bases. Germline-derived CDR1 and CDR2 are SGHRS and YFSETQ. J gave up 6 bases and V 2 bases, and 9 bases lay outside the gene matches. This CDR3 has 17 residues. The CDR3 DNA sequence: TGCGCCAGCAGCTTATTGCCGACTAGCGGGAGGGCGAAGACCCAGTACTTC. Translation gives CASSLLPTSGRAKTQYF.

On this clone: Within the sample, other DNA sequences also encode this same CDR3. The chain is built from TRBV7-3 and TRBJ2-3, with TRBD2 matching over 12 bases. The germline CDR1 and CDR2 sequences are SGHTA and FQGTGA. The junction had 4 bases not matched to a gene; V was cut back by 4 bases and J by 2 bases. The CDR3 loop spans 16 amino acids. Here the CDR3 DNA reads TGTGCCAGCAGCTCCGGACTAGCGGGATACACAGATACGCAGTATTTT. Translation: CASSSGLAGYTDTQYF. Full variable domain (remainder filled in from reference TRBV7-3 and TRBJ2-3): GAGVSQTPSNKVTEKGKYVELRCDPISGHTALYWYRQSLGQGPEFLIYFQGTGAADDSGLPNDRFFAVRPEGSVSTLKIQRTERGDSAVYLCASSSGLAGYTDTQYFGPGTRLTVL.

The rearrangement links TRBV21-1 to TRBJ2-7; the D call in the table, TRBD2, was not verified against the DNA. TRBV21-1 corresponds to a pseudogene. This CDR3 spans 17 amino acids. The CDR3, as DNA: TGTGCCAGCAGCAAAGAAGGAGCAGACCCGACGGTGTGCGAGCAGTACTTC. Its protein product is CASSKEGADPTVCEQYF.

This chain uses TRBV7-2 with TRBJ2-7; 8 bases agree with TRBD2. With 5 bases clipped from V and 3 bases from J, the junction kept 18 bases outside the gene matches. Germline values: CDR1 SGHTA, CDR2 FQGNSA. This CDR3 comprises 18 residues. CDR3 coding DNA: TGTGCCAGCAGCCCGTGGGGCGGGGGGCGAGCGGTACTCTACGAGCAGTACTTC. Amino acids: CASSPWGGGRAVLYEQYF.

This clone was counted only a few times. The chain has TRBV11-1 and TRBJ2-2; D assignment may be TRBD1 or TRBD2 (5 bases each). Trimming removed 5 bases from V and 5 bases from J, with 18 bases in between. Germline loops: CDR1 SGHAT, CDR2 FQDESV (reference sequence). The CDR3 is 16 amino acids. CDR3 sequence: CASSPSRGAGTGELFF. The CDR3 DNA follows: TGTGCCAGCAGCCCATCACGGGGCGCAGGGACCGGGGAGCTGTTTTTT.

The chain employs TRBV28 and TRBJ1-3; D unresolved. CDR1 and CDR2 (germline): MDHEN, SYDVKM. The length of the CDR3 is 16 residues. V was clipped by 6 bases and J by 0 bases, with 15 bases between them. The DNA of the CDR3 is TGTGCCAGCAGCTTCACGGGCACCTCCTCTGGAAACACCATATATTTT. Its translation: CASSFTGTSSGNTIYF.

DNA of the CDR3: TGTGCCAGCTCACCGATTCAGTACAGCGAGCAGTACTTC. It is translated as CASSPIQYSEQYF. The V gene is TRBV18, the J gene TRBJ2-7, with unresolved D. V dropped 3 bases and J dropped 6 bases, with 12 bases sitting between them. Germline V gene sequence: CDR1 KGHSH, CDR2 LQKENI. This CDR3 is built from 13 residues.

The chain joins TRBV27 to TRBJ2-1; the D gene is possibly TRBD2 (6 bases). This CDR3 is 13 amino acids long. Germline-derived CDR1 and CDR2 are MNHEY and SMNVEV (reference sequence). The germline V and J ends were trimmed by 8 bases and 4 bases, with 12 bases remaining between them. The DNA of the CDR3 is TGTGCCAGCGGGACTTCCGTGTACAATGAGCAGTTCTTC. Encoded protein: CASGTSVYNEQFF.

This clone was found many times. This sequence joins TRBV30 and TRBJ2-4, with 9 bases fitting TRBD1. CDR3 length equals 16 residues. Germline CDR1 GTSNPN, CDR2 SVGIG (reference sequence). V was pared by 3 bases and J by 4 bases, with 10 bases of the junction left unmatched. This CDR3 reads CAWRRADRGFKNIQYF. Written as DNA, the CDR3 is TGTGCCTGGAGAAGGGCAGACAGGGGGTTTAAAAACATTCAGTACTTC.

For the CDR3, the DNA is TGTGCCAGCTCGCAGCAGGGTCGGGACAATGAGCAGTTCTTC. Protein sequence: CASSQQGRDNEQFF. The chain uses TRBV18 and TRBJ2-1, with a possible D match to TRBD1 (5 bases). There are 14 residues in the CDR3. Germline V lookup: CDR1 KGHSH, CDR2 LQKENI. V lost 6 bases to trimming and J lost 5 bases, with 14 bases between them.